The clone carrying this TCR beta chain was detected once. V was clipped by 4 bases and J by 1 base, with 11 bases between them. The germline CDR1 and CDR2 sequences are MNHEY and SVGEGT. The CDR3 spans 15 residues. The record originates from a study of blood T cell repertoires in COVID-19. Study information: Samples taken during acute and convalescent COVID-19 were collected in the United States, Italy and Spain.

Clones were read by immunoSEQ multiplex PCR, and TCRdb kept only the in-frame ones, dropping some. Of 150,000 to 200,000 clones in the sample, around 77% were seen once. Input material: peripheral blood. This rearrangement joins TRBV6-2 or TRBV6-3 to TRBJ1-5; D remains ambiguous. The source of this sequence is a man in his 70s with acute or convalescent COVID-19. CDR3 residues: CASSSWQRSNQPQHF. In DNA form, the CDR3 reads TGTGCCAGCAGTTCGTGGCAACGAAGCAATCAGCCCCAGCATTTT.